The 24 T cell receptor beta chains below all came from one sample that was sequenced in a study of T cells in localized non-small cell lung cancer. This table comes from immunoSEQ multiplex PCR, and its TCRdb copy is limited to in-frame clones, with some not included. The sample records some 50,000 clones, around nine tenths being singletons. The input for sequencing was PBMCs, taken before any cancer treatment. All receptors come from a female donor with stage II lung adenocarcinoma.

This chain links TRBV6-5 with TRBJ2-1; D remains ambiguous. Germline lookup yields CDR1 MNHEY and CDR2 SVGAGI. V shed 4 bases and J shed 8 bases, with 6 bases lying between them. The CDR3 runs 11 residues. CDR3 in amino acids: CASSLLDEQFF. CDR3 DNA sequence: TGTGCCAGCAGTTTACTTGATGAGCAGTTCTTC.

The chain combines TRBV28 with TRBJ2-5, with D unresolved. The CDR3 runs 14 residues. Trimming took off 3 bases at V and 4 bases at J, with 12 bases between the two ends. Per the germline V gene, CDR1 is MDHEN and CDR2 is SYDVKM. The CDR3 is CASSFNQVGETQYF. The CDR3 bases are TGTGCCAGCAGTTTTAACCAGGTTGGAGAGACCCAGTACTTC.

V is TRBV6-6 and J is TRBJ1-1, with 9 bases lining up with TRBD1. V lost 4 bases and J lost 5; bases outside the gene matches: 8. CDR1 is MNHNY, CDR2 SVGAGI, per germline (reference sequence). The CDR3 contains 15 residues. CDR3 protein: CASSFLLGTGTEAFF. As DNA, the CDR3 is TGTGCCAGCAGTTTTCTGCTCGGGACAGGGACTGAAGCTTTCTTT.

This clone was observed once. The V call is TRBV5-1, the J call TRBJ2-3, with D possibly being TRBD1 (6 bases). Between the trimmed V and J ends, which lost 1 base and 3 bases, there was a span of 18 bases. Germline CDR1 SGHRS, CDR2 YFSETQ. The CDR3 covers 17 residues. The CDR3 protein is CASSLRRGQQATDTQYF. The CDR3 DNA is TGCGCCAGCAGCTTGAGGCGCGGACAGCAGGCAACAGATACGCAGTATTTT.

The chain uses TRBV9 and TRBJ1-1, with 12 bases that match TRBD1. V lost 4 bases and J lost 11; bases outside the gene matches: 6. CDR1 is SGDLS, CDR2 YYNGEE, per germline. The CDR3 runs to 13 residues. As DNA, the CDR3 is TGTGCCAGCAGCCAGGGACAGGGGGCGCGGGCTTTCTTT. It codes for CASSQGQGARAFF.

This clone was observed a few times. The CDR3 protein is CASSPGGASEQFF. CDR3 coding DNA: TGTGCCAGCAGTCCCGGGGGGGCGAGTGAGCAGTTCTTC. V and J are TRBV6-6 and TRBJ2-1; 8 bases align to TRBD2. Trimming cost V 5 bases and J 9 bases; bases outside gene matches: 6. There are 13 residues in the CDR3. Germline V gene data show CDR1 as MNHNY and CDR2 as SVGAGI (reference sequence).

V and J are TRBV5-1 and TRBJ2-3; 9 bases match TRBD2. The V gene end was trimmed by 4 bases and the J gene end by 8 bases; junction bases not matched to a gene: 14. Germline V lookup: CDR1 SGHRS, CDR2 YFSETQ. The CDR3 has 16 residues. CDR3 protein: CASSPRISGGSGTQYF. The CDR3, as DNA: TGCGCCAGCAGCCCGCGTATAAGCGGGGGGTCGGGTACGCAGTATTTT.

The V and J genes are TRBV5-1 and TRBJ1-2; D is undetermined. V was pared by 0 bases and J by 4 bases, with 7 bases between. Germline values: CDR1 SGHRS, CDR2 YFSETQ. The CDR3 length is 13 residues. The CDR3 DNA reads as TGCGCCAGCAGCTTGGCCGCAGGCTATGGCTACACCTTC. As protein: CASSLAAGYGYTF.

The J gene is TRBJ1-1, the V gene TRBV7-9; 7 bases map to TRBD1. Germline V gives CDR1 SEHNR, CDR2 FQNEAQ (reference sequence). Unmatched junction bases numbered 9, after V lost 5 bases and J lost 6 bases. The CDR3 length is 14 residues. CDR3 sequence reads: CASSVWTTGAEAFF. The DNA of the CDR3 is TGTGCCAGCAGCGTCTGGACAACAGGGGCTGAAGCTTTCTTT.

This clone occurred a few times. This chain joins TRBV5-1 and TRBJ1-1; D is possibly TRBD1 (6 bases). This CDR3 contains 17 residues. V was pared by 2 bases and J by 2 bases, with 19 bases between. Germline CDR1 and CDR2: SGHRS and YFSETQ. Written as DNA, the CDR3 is TGCGCCAGCAGCTTAGAACATCAGACAGGAGCAAACACTGAAGCTTTCTTT. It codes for CASSLEHQTGANTEAFF.

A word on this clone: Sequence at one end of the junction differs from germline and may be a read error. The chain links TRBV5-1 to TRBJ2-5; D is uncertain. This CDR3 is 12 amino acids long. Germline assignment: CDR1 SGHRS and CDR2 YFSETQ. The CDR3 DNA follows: TGCGCCAACAGCTCGCCCCTTGAGACCCAGTACTTC. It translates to CANSSPLETQYF.

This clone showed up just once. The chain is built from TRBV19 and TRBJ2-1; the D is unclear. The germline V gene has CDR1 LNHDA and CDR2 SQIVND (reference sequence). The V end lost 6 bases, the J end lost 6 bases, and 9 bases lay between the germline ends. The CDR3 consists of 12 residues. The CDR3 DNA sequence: TGTGCCAGTAGGCTGGGTACCAATGAGCAGTTCTTC. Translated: CASRLGTNEQFF.

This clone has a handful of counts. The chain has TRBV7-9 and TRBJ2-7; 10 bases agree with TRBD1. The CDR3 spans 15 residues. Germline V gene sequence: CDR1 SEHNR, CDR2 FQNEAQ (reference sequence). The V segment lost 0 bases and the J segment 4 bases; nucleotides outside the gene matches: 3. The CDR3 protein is CASSLAGTGEYEQYF. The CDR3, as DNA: TGTGCCAGCAGCTTAGCCGGGACAGGGGAATACGAGCAGTACTTC.

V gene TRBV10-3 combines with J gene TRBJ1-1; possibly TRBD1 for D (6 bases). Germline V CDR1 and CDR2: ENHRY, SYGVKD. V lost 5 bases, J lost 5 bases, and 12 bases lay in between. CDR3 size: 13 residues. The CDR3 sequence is CAISPQGMTEAFF. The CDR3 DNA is TGTGCCATCAGTCCTCAGGGGATGACTGAAGCTTTCTTT.

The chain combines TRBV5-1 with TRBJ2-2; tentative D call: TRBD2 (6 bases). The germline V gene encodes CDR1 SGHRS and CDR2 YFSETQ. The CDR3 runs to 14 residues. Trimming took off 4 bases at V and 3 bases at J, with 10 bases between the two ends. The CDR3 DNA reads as TGCGCCAGCAGCCGGGGGTTTGACACCGGGGAGCTGTTTTTT. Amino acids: CASSRGFDTGELFF.

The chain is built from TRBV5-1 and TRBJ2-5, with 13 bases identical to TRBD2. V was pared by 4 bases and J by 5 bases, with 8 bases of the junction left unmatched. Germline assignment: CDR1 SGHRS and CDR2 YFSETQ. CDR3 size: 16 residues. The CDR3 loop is CASSGTSGGAAETQYF. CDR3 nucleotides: TGCGCCAGCAGCGGCACTAGCGGGGGGGCGGCGGAGACCCAGTACTTC.

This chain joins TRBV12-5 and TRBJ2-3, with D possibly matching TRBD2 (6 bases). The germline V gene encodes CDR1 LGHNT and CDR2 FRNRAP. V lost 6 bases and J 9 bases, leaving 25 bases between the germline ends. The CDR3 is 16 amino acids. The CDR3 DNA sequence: TGTGCTAGTGGCTACGAGGCGGGGACCAACACGGGGACGCAGTATTTT. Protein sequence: CASGYEAGTNTGTQYF. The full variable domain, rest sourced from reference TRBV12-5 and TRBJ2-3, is DARVTQTPRHKVTEMGQEVTMRCQPILGHNTVFWYRQTMMQGLELLAYFRNRAPLDDSGMPKDRFSAEMPDATLATLKIQPSEPRDSAVYFCASGYEAGTNTGTQYFGPGTRLTVL.

Here the CDR3 reads CASSYRGRGEAFF. In DNA form, the CDR3 reads TGTGCCAGCAGCTACAGGGGGCGAGGTGAAGCTTTCTTT. This chain uses TRBV13 with TRBJ1-1; 9 nucleotides agree with TRBD1. With V trimmed by 4 bases and J by 7 bases, 4 bases remained unmatched. This CDR3 has 13 residues. Per germline, CDR1 PRHDT and CDR2 FYEKMQ (reference sequence).

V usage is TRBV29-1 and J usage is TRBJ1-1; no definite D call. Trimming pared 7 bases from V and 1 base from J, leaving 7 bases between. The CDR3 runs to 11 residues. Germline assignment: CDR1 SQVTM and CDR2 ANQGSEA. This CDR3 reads CSEVENTEAFF. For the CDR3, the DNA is TGCAGCGAGGTCGAGAACACTGAAGCTTTCTTT.

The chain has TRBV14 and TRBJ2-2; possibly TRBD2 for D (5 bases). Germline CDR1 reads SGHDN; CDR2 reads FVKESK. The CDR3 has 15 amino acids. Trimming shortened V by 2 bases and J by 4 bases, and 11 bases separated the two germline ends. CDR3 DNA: TGTGCCAGCAGCCAATATCGGGGTCCCACCGGGGAGCTGTTTTTT. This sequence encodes CASSQYRGPTGELFF.

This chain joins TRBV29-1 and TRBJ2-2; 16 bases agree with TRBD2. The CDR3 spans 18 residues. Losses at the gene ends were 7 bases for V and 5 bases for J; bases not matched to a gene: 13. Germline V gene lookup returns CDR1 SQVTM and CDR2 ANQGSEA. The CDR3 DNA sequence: TGCAGCGCAACCGGGACTAGCGGGGGGGCCGCCGGGACCGGGGAGCTGTTTTTT. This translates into CSATGTSGGAAGTGELFF.

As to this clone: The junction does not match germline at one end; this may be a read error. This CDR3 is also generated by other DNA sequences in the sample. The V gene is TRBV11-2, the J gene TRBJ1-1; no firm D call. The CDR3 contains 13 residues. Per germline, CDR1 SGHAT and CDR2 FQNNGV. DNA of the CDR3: TGTGCCAGCAGCCTAGACCGGAACACTGAAGCTTTCTTT. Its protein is CASSLDRNTEAFF.

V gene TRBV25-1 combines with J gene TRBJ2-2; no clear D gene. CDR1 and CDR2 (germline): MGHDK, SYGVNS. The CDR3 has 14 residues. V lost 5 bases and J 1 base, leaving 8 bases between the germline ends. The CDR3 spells CASSSRMNTGELFF. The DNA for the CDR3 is TGTGCCAGCAGTAGCCGCATGAACACCGGGGAGCTGTTTTTT.

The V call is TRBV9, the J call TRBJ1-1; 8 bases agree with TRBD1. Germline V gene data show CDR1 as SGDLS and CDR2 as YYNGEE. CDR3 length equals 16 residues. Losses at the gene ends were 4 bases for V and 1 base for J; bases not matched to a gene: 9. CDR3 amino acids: CASSMTGEKPNTEAFF. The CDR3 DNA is TGTGCCAGCAGCATGACAGGGGAAAAGCCGAACACTGAAGCTTTCTTT.